This TCR beta chain was documented in a study of early T cells in non-severe SARS-CoV-2 infection. TCRdb called the 5' RACE reads again in MiXCR, with one record for every CDR3 protein. The repertoire holds 85,000 to 95,000 distinct CDR3 sequences, with 14% to 15% as singletons. The CDR3 is made up of 17 amino acids. Germline loops: CDR1 MNHEY, CDR2 SMNVEV (reference sequence). Trimming cost V 9 bases and J 1 base, with 22 bases left between them. This clonotype was picked up a small number of times. This TCR was recovered from an adult who was a healthcare worker with PCR-confirmed SARS-CoV-2 infection or an uninfected control (not recorded which). The V call is TRBV27, the J call TRBJ2-4, with D possibly being TRBD1 (6 bases). Sequencing was carried out using whole blood. CDR3 protein: CARKIGTPRGAKNIQYF. As DNA, the CDR3 is TGTGCCAGGAAAATCGGGACACCCCGCGGGGCCAAAAACATTCAGTACTTC.